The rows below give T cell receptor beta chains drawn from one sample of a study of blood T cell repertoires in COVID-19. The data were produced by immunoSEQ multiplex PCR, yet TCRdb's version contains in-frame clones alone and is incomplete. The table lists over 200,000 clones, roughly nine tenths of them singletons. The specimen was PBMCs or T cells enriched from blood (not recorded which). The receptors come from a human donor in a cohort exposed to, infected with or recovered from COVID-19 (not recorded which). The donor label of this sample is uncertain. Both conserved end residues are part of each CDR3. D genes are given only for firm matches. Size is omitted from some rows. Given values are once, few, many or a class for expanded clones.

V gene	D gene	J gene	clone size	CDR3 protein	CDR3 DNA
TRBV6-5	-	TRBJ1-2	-	CASSYTSNYGYTF	TGTGCCAGCAGTTACACGAGTAACTATGGCTACACCTTC
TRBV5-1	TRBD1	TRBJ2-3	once	CASSTGTALGTDTQYF	TGCGCCAGCAGCACGGGGACAGCCCTTGGCACAGATACGCAGTATTTT
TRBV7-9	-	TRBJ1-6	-	CASNRDLLNSPLHF	TGTGCCAGCAACCGGGATCTCCTCAATTCACCCCTCCACTTT
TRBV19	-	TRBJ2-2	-	CASSIGQVSTGELFF	TGTGCCAGTAGTATAGGACAGGTATCCACCGGGGAGCTGTTTTTT
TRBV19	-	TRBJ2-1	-	CASSIKQNEQFF	TGTGCCAGTAGTATAAAACAGAATGAGCAGTTCTTC
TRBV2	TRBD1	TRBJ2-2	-	CASSEPGQGNGWVTGELFF	TGTGCCAGCAGTGAACCGGGACAGGGGAATGGTTGGGTCACCGGGGAGCTGTTTTTT
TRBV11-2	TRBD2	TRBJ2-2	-	CASSVGLAGGRRTGELFF	TGTGCCAGCAGCGTGGGACTAGCGGGGGGCCGAAGGACCGGGGAGCTGTTTTTT
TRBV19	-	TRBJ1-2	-	CASSISRRDGYTF	TGTGCCAGTAGTATCTCTCGCAGGGATGGCTACACCTTC
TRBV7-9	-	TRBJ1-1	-	CASSLPVNTEAFF	TGTGCCAGCAGCTTGCCGGTGAACACTGAAGCTTTCTTT
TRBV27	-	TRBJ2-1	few	CASLDLRGYRNEQFF	TGTGCCAGCCTCGATCTACGGGGATATAGGAATGAGCAGTTCTTC
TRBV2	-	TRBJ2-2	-	CASSEEGRVGTGELFF	TGTGCCAGCAGTGAAGAGGGCAGGGTTGGGACCGGGGAGCTGTTTTTT
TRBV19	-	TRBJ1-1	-	CASQRVRNTEAFF	TGTGCCAGTCAGAGGGTGAGGAACACTGAAGCTTTCTTT
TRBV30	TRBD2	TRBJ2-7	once	CAWSAAGDEQYF	TGTGCCTGGAGTGCCGCGGGAGACGAGCAGTACTTC
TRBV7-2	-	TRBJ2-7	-	CASSHPGTSLGYEQYF	TGTGCCAGCAGCCACCCCGGGACTTCACTAGGGTACGAGCAGTACTTC